These 2 T cell receptor beta chains were all obtained from the same sample, sequenced in a study of blood T cell repertoires in COVID-19. Assay: immunoSEQ multiplex PCR; the TCRdb copy retains only in-frame clones and omits some. The sample carries under 200,000 clones, about four fifths recorded once. Sequencing was performed on peripheral blood. All receptors come from a man aged 55 to 70 with acute or convalescent COVID-19.

The chain has TRBV19 and TRBJ1-4, with D maybe TRBD1 (5 bases). The ends were cut back, 4 bases at V and 4 bases at J, with 10 bases in the middle. Germline V lookup: CDR1 LNHDA, CDR2 SQIVND (reference sequence). This CDR3 spans 14 amino acids. This chain's CDR3 is CASSRQGLNEKLFF. DNA for the CDR3: TGTGCCAGTAGTAGGCAGGGACTTAATGAAAAACTGTTTTTT.

The genes are TRBV4-1 and TRBJ2-7; weak D call: TRBD2 (5 bases). The CDR3 totals 14 residues. The V and J ends lost 1 base and 5 bases respectively, with 12 bases between them. Germline lookup yields CDR1 MGHRA and CDR2 YSYEKL. CDR3 DNA: TGCGCCAGCAGCCAAGCCGGGATTGGAAACGAGCAGTACTTC. As protein: CASSQAGIGNEQYF.